The sequence of this T cell receptor (beta chain) was determined in a study of CD8 T cells in ankylosing spondylitis. General study points: Relatively rare in peripheral blood, disease-linked clones were also CD8+.

This clonotype was detected ten times or more. Its specificity is not known. This CDR3 comprises 16 residues. Germline lookup yields CDR1 MNHEY and CDR2 SVGAGI. The V and J ends lost 0 bases and 5 bases respectively, with 16 bases between them. TCRdb re-derived calls from the 5' RACE reads in MiXCR, one entry per CDR3 protein. The sample consists of 200,000 to 300,000 distinct CDR3 sequences, roughly a quarter of them appearing once. This clonotype was sampled from a male donor with ankylosing spondylitis or in good health (not recorded which). The chain joins TRBV6-5 to TRBJ2-5; a possible D gene is TRBD2 (5 bases). Sequencing was done on a sample of blood, either unsorted or a sorted T cell fraction (not recorded which). CDR3 DNA: TGTGCCAGCAGTTACTCGCCCCGGGATTCATTTGAGACCCAGTACTTC. Protein: CASSYSPRDSFETQYF.